The T cell receptor (beta chain) described here comes from a study of T cell changes during pregnancy in multiple sclerosis. Clones were sequenced by immunoSEQ multiplex PCR, and TCRdb holds only the in-frame ones, with some missing. The sample contains about 51,000 clones, around 92% of which appear only once. Germline loops: CDR1 MDHEN, CDR2 SYDVKM. V was clipped by 5 bases and J by 2 bases; unmatched bases: 6. This CDR3 is built from 14 residues. Source: CD4+ T cells from peripheral blood mononuclear cells, taken in the third trimester of pregnancy. This receptor was identified in a female donor with multiple sclerosis, enrolled in a pregnancy study. The rearrangement links TRBV28 to TRBJ2-7; TRBD1 matches at 7 bases. In DNA form, the CDR3 reads TGTGCCAGCAGTGAGAGGGGGCGTCCCTACGAGCAGTACTTC. Translation: CASSERGRPYEQYF.